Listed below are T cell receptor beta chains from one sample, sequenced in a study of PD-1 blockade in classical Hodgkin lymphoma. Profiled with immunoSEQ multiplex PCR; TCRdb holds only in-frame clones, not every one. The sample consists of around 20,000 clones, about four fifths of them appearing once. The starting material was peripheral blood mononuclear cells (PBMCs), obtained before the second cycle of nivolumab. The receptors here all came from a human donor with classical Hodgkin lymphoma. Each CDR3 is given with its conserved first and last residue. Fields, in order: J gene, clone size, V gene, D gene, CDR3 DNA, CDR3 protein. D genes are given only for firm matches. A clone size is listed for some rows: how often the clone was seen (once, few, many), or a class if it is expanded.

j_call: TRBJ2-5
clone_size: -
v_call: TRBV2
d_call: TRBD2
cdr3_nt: TGTGCCAGCAGTCGGGAGGGCCGAGAGACCCAGTACTTC
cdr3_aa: CASSREGRETQYF

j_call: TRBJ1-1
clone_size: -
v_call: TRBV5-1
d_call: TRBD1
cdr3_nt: TGCGCCAGCAGCTACGGGACAGGGGGAACTGAAGCTTTCTTT
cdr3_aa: CASSYGTGGTEAFF

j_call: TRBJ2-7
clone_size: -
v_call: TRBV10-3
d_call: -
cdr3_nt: TGTGCCATCAGTAACAGGGACGAGCAGTACTTC
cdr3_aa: CAISNRDEQYF

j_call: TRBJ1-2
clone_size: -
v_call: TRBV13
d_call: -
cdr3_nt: TGTGCCAGCAGCGACGTCGCGGGGCGGATAAACTATGGCTACACCTTC
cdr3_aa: CASSDVAGRINYGYTF

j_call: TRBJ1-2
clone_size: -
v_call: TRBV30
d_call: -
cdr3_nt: TGTGCCTGGAGGATAGGGGGGGTCGGTGGCTACACCTTC
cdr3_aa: CAWRIGGVGGYTF

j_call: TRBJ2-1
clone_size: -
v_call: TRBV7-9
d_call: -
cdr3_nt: TGTGCCAGCAGCTCAGGGGCGGCGCCCTACAATGAGCAGTTCTTC
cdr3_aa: CASSSGAAPYNEQFF

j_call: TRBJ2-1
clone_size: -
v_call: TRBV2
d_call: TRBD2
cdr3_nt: TGTGCCAGCATCCTAGCGGGAATCTATGAGCAGTTCTTC
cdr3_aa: CASILAGIYEQFF

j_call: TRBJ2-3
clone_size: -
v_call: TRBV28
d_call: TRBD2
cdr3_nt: TGTGCCAGCAGTTTCTCTAGCGGTTTCGGCACAGATACGCAGTATTTT
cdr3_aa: CASSFSSGFGTDTQYF

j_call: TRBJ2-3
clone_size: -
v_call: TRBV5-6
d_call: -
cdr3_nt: TGTGCCAGCAGCTTGGTTGAGCGGAGCACAGATACGCAGTATTTT
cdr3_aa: CASSLVERSTDTQYF

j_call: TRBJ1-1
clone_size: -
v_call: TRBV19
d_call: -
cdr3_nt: TGTGCCAGTACCATATCATACAGGGCCCCGAACACTGAAGCTTTCTTT
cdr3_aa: CASTISYRAPNTEAFF

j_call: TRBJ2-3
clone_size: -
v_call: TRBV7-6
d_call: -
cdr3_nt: TGTGCCAGCAGCTTAGAAGGCGGGATCCAGGGAGATACGCAGTATTTT
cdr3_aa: CASSLEGGIQGDTQYF

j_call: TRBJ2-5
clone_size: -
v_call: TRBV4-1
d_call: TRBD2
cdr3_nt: TGCGCCAGCAGCCAAGAACAAGCGGGACAAGAGACCCAGTACTTC
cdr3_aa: CASSQEQAGQETQYF

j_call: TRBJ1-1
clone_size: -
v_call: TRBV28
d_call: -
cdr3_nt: TGTGCCAGCAGTTTATACGGGGCGAGGGGGATCTCTGAAGCTTTCTTT
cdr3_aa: CASSLYGARGISEAFF

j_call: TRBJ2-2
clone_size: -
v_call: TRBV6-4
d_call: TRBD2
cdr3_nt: TGTGCCAGCTCCCGGACTAGCGGTGGAATAAACACCGGGGAGCTGTTTTTT
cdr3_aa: CASSRTSGGINTGELFF

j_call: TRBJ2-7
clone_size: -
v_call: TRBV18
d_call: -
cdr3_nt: TGTGCCAGCTCACCAAGACAGGAAGCCTACGAGCAGTACTTC
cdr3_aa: CASSPRQEAYEQYF

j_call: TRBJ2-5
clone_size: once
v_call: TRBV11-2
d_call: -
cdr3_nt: TGTGCCAGCAGCTCCCTAGCGACTTCGAGGACCCAGTACTTC
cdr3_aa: CASSSLATSRTQYF

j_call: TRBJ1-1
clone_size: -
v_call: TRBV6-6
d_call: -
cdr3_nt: TGTGCCAGCAGGTATCAGGGGAACACTGAAGCTTTCTTT
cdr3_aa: CASRYQGNTEAFF

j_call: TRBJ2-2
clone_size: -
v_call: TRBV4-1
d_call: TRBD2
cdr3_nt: TGCGCCAGCAGCCAAAGGGAGGGGTACACCGGGGAGCTGTTTTTT
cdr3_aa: CASSQREGYTGELFF

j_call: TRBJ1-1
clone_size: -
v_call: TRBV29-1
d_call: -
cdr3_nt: TGCAGCGTTGACACTACGCAGAACACTGAAGCTTTCTTT
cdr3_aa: CSVDTTQNTEAFF

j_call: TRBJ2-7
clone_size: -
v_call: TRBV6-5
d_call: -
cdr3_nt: TGTGCCAGCAGTTACTCGACCAGGGAATACGAGCAGTACTTC
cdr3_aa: CASSYSTREYEQYF

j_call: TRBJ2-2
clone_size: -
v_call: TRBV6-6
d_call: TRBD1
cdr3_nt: TGTGCCAGCATCCCCGGACAGGCGAACACCGGGGAGCTGTTTTTT
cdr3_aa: CASIPGQANTGELFF

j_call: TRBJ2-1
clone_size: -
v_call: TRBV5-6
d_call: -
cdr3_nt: TGTGCCAGCAGCTTACCGGGCCCATACAATGAGCAGTTCTTC
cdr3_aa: CASSLPGPYNEQFF

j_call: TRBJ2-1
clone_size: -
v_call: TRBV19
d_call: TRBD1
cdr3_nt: TGTGCCAGTAGTTCGGACAGGGCCTCCTACAATGAGCAGTTCTTC
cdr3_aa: CASSSDRASYNEQFF

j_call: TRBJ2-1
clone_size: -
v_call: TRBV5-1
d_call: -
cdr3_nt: TGCGCCAGCACATTAGCGGATGAGCAGTTCTTC
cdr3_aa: CASTLADEQFF

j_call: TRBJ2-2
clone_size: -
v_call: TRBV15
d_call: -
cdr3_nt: TGTGCCACCAGCAGAGATGGGGGGGGGCTGGCACGAGAGCTGTTTTTT
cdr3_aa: CATSRDGGGLARELFF

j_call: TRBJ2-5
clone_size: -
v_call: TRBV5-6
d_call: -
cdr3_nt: TGTGCCAGCAGCTTGTCGGTAAAGACCCAGTACTTC
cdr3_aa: CASSLSVKTQYF

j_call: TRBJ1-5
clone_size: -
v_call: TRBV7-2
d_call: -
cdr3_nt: TGTGCCAGCAGCTTAGGTGCCGGCAGCGGGCAGCCCCAGCATTTT
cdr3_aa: CASSLGAGSGQPQHF

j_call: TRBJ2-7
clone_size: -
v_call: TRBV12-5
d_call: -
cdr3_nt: TGTGCTAGTGGTTTGACTGCTGGCGGGGCGTCCTACGAGCAGTACTTC
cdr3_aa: CASGLTAGGASYEQYF

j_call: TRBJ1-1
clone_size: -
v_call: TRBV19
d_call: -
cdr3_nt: TGTGCCAGTAGTATCCTGGGGACACCAAGCCAGTACACTGAAGCTTTCTTT
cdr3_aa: CASSILGTPSQYTEAFF

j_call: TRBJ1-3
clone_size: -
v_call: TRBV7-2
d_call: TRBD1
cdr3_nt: TGTGCCAGCAGCCGTTCCAGGGGGCAAATACGGGCCGGAAACACCATATATTTT
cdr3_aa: CASSRSRGQIRAGNTIYF

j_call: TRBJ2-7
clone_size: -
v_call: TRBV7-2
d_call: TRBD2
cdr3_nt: TGTGCCAGCAGCACTAGCGGGACCTACGAGCAGTACTTC
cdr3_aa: CASSTSGTYEQYF

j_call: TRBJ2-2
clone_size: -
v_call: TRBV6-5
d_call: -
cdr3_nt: TGTGCCAGCAGTCACCAAGCGAACACCGGGGAGCTGTTTTTT
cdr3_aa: CASSHQANTGELFF

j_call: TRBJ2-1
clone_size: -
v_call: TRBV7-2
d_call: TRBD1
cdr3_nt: TGTGCCAGCAGCTTAATGACAGGGACCAATGAGCAGTTCTTC
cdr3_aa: CASSLMTGTNEQFF

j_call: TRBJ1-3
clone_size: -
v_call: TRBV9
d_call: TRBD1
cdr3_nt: TGTACCAGCAGCGCACCGCAGGGGGCTGGAAACACCATATATTTT
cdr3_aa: CTSSAPQGAGNTIYF

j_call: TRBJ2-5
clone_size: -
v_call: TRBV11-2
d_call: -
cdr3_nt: TGTGCCAGCAGCTATGGACTAAAAGAGACCCAGTACTTC
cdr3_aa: CASSYGLKETQYF

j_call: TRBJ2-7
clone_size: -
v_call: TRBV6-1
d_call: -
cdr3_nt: TGTGCCAGCACTCTACAGGTGACCTCCTACGAGCAGTACTTC
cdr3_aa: CASTLQVTSYEQYF

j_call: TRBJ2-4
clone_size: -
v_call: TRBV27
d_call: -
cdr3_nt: TGTGCCAGCATGACCTATGGGAACATTCAGTACTTC
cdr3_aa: CASMTYGNIQYF